This is a list of T cell receptor beta chains from one sample in a study of blood T cell repertoires in COVID-19. Libraries were prepared by immunoSEQ multiplex PCR; TCRdb keeps only in-frame clonotypes and omits some of them. This sample yields about 300,000 clones, of which 80% to 90% are seen a single time; around 2.2% belongs to the top ten. Material: PBMCs or T cells enriched from blood (not recorded which). These receptors all come from a man under 40 who had recovered from COVID-19. Both conserved end residues are part of each CDR3. The D gene is left open where the match is weak. Size values are once, few and many counts, or a class for expanded clones, and some rows have none.

d_gene: TRBD2; v_gene: TRBV5-4; j_gene: TRBJ2-5; abundance: NA; CDR3nt: TGTGCCAGCAGCTTGGCTACTAGCGGGGGGGGAGAGACCCAGTACTTC; CDR3aa: CASSLATSGGGETQYF
d_gene: NA; v_gene: TRBV7-3; j_gene: TRBJ1-5; abundance: NA; CDR3nt: TGTGCCAGCAGCTTACTTCTAATAATAGGAGTATCGGCAAGCAATCAGCCCCAGCATTTT; CDR3aa: CASSLLLIIGVSASNQPQHF
d_gene: NA; v_gene: TRBV2; j_gene: TRBJ2-5; abundance: NA; CDR3nt: TGTGCCAGCCTGACCGGACAGCAAGAGACCCAGTACTTC; CDR3aa: CASLTGQQETQYF
d_gene: NA; v_gene: TRBV7-8; j_gene: TRBJ1-2; abundance: NA; CDR3nt: TGTGCCAGCAGCTTCACCGGGAGTAGGGAATATGGCTACACCTTC; CDR3aa: CASSFTGSREYGYTF
d_gene: NA; v_gene: TRBV14; j_gene: TRBJ2-1; abundance: NA; CDR3nt: TGTGCCAGCAGCCAAGAAAATTTTGGCTTGTACAATGAGCAGTTCTTC; CDR3aa: CASSQENFGLYNEQFF
d_gene: NA; v_gene: TRBV30; j_gene: TRBJ2-7; abundance: NA; CDR3nt: TGTGCCTGGAGTCTCTCGCGCGAGCAGTACTTC; CDR3aa: CAWSLSREQYF
d_gene: TRBD1; v_gene: TRBV27; j_gene: TRBJ1-1; abundance: NA; CDR3nt: TGTGCCAGCAGTTTTTCGGACAGGGGGGACACTGAAGCTTTCTTT; CDR3aa: CASSFSDRGDTEAFF
d_gene: NA; v_gene: TRBV30; j_gene: TRBJ1-3; abundance: NA; CDR3nt: TGTGCCTGGTCCCCAGGGCTTGGAAACACCATATATTTT; CDR3aa: CAWSPGLGNTIYF
d_gene: NA; v_gene: TRBV20-1; j_gene: TRBJ1-6; abundance: NA; CDR3nt: TGCAGTGCTAGTCAATTCGGTTCGCGCGGGAATTCACCCCTCCACTTT; CDR3aa: CSASQFGSRGNSPLHF
d_gene: TRBD1; v_gene: TRBV7-8; j_gene: TRBJ1-2; abundance: NA; CDR3nt: TGTGCCAGCAGCAGACAGGGGGCTAGTGGCTACACCTTC; CDR3aa: CASSRQGASGYTF
d_gene: NA; v_gene: TRBV24-1; j_gene: TRBJ2-1; abundance: NA; CDR3nt: TGTGCCACCAGTGACCCCACAAATGGAGACAATGAGCAGTTCTTC; CDR3aa: CATSDPTNGDNEQFF
d_gene: TRBD1; v_gene: TRBV19; j_gene: TRBJ2-2; abundance: NA; CDR3nt: TGTGCCAGTAGACCGGGACAGGGGATCGGGGAGCTGTTTTTT; CDR3aa: CASRPGQGIGELFF
d_gene: TRBD1; v_gene: TRBV29-1; j_gene: TRBJ1-6; abundance: few; CDR3nt: TGCAGCGTCGGAGACAGGGGAGGCTCACCCCTCCACTTT; CDR3aa: CSVGDRGGSPLHF
d_gene: NA; v_gene: TRBV6-5; j_gene: TRBJ1-3; abundance: few; CDR3nt: TGTGCCAGCAACGGGGGACCTGGAAACACCATATATTTT; CDR3aa: CASNGGPGNTIYF
d_gene: NA; v_gene: TRBV3-1/TRBV3-2; j_gene: TRBJ1-2; abundance: NA; CDR3nt: TGTGCCAGCAGCCAATGGGAACGGGGAGCTAACTATGGCTACACCTTC; CDR3aa: CASSQWERGANYGYTF
d_gene: TRBD2; v_gene: TRBV5-4; j_gene: TRBJ2-1; abundance: NA; CDR3nt: TGTGCCAGCAGCCGTGTCAGCGGGGGTTCGGATGAGCAGTTCTTC; CDR3aa: CASSRVSGGSDEQFF
d_gene: TRBD2; v_gene: TRBV9; j_gene: TRBJ2-3; abundance: once; CDR3nt: TGTGCCAGCAGCCCAGACGGGCGGGGGGGCGCAGATACGCAGTATTTT; CDR3aa: CASSPDGRGGADTQYF
d_gene: TRBD1; v_gene: TRBV18; j_gene: TRBJ1-4; abundance: few; CDR3nt: TGTGCCAGCTCACCCGCACGAGTACAGGGGAATGAAAAACTGTTTTTT; CDR3aa: CASSPARVQGNEKLFF
d_gene: TRBD1; v_gene: TRBV5-6; j_gene: TRBJ1-2; abundance: NA; CDR3nt: TGTGCCAGCAGCTTGCGAGGACAGGGCCCCTATGGCTACACCTTC; CDR3aa: CASSLRGQGPYGYTF
d_gene: TRBD2; v_gene: TRBV27; j_gene: TRBJ2-7; abundance: NA; CDR3nt: TGTGCCAGCAGGCCAAGCCCCGGGACTAGGGAGCAGTACTTC; CDR3aa: CASRPSPGTREQYF